This T cell receptor (beta chain) originates from a study of Tregs in tolerant kidney transplant recipients. General study points: Donor-specific Treg expansion exceeded global Treg expansion in tolerant patients, suggesting antigen drive. Biological reproducibility was not directly addressed in this study. Nucleotide sequences could not be compared across some patients' samples due to primer changes.

Profiling relied on immunoSEQ multiplex PCR, and the TCRdb table lists in-frame clones only, not all of them. Among more than 60,000 clones listed, more than 95% were seen once. This clone came up once. Its antigen is unknown. Thawed PBMCs were FACS-sorted into unstimulated CD4+CD25+CD127- regulatory T cells, CD4+CD25- non-regulatory cells, CD4 and CD8 cells. The specimen comprised CD4+ T cells from blood, sampled before the transplant. The clonotype comes from a human donor who received a combined kidney and bone marrow transplant.

Written as DNA, the CDR3 is TGTGCCAGCAGCTTAGGAGCCGGTAGCTCCTACAATGAGCAGTTCTTC. The encoded protein is CASSLGAGSSYNEQFF. This sequence joins TRBV7-2 and TRBJ2-1; D remains unclear. Deletions cut 1 base from V and 0 bases from J, with 10 bases between. From germline, CDR1 is SGHTA and CDR2 FQGNSA. This CDR3 has 16 residues.